This T cell receptor beta chain was identified in a study of CD8 T cells in Susac syndrome. The RNA, about 0.45 to 1 ug, was put through reverse transcription using random hexamers. In TCRdb, the immunoSEQ multiplex PCR reads were re-called with MiXCR into one record per CDR3 protein. In the table there are about 300,000 distinct CDR3 sequences, around 85% of which are singletons. V was pared by 5 bases and J by 3 bases, with 11 bases between. There are 14 residues in the CDR3. CDR1 is MNHEY, CDR2 SMNVEV, per germline (reference sequence). The sample was CD8+ T cells from PBMCs. The TCR comes from a human donor with multiple sclerosis. The chain carries TRBV27 and TRBJ2-1; TRBD2 is a possible D gene (6 bases). The CDR3 nucleotides read TGTGCCAGCAGTGCGGGACTTAACTACAATGAGCAGTTCTTC. It translates to CASSAGLNYNEQFF.